This TCR beta chain was retrieved from a study of cytomegalovirus exposure and HLA in healthy donors. Study-level results: Productive status was seen about 87% or about 30% of the time for most TCR beta V segments in an earlier analysis. The authors later found TCR association rates varying by HLA locus, with DRB1 most and HLA-C fewest. It emerged from a later analysis that several of the most significant clusters appeared to be linked to common viral pathogens.

This clone came up once. The antigen is undetermined. Researchers ran the PCR with 60 Vbeta and 13 Jbeta primers. TCRdb's table, derived via immunoSEQ multiplex PCR, lists solely in-frame clones and lacks some. Of 200,000 to 250,000 clones listed, 70% to 85% were seen once; the top ten hold over 0.5%. The source material was PBMCs. This TCR was recovered from a woman aged 40 to 49 in good health and CMV-seronegative.

The DNA of the CDR3 is TGTGCCATCAGTGTGGCAGGTGGGGAGTCTGGCTACACCTTC. Its protein product is CAISVAGGESGYTF. The rearrangement links TRBV10-3 to TRBJ1-2; D remains ambiguous. The CDR3 sequence is 14 residues long. Trimming shortened V by 4 bases and J by 7 bases, and 16 bases separated the two germline ends. Germline V CDR1 and CDR2: ENHRY, SYGVKD.